One and the same sample provided the 3 T cell receptor beta chains below, sequenced in a study of a mutant IDH1 vaccine in newly diagnosed glioma. Profiled with immunoSEQ multiplex PCR; TCRdb holds only in-frame clones, not every one. Among around 50,000 clones listed, less than 75% were seen once. For these receptors, no antigen is known. Time point: week 47, end of study. Each dose delivered 300 ug of mutant IDH1 20-mer peptide subcutaneously with imiquimod. The sample here was peripheral blood mononuclear cells (PBMCs), taken from a glioma patient whose treatment included an IDH1 peptide vaccine. The receptors originated from a middle-aged man with glioma. Some clones in this sample may be carry-over from other donors' samples.

The chain joins TRBV5-6 to TRBJ2-3; perhaps TRBD2 as D (7 bases). The V gene lost 2 bases and the J gene lost 5 bases, with 21 bases spanning the gap. Germline V gene lookup returns CDR1 SGHDT and CDR2 YYEEEE. CDR3 length equals 17 residues. The DNA for the CDR3 is TGTGCCAGCAGCTTCGCTCGGATTGGGGGGGGCGGAGATACGCAGTATTTT. Protein product: CASSFARIGGGGDTQYF.

This clone occurred a few times. This chain uses TRBV5-1 with TRBJ1-2; D is uncertain. Germline CDR1 is SGHRS and CDR2 is YFSETQ. The CDR3 runs 16 residues. Trimming left V 0 bases short and J 6 bases short, with 18 bases between. The CDR3 loop reads CASSLDRLLGEDGYTF. Here the CDR3 DNA reads TGCGCCAGCAGCTTGGATAGGCTTTTGGGTGAGGATGGCTACACCTTC.

The chain links TRBV4-1 to TRBJ1-5; D is uncertain. This CDR3 comprises 14 residues. V shed 2 bases and J shed 0 bases, with 5 bases lying between them. CDR1 MGHRA and CDR2 YSYEKL come from the germline V gene. The CDR3 sequence is CASSQYSSNQPQHF. CDR3 sequence (DNA): TGCGCCAGCAGCCAATATAGTAGCAATCAGCCCCAGCATTTT.